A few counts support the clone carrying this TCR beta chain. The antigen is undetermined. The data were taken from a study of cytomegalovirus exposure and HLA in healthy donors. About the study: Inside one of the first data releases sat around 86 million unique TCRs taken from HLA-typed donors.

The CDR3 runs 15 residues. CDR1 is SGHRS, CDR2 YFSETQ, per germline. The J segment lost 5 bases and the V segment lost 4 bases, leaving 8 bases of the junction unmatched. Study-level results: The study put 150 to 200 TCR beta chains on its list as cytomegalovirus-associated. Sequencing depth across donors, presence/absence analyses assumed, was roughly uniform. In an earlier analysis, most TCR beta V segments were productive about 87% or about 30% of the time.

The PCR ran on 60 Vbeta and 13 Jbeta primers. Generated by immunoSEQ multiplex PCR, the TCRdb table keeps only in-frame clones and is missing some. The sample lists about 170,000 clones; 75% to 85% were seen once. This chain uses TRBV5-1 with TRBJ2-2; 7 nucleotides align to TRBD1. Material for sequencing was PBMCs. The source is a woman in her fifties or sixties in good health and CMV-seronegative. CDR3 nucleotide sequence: TGCGCCAGCAGCACCACTACAGGGGTGACCGGGGAGCTGTTTTTT. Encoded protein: CASSTTTGVTGELFF.